This TCR beta chain is drawn from a study of cytomegalovirus exposure and HLA in healthy donors. For this clone: Its antigen is currently unknown.

Trimming pared 0 bases from V and 2 bases from J, leaving 12 bases between. The CDR3 has 15 amino acids. Germline V CDR1 and CDR2: SGHDT, YYEEEE. Whole-study findings and limits: According to a later analysis, most TCR beta chains associated with CMV appeared HLA-restricted.

Researchers ran the PCR with 60 Vbeta and 13 Jbeta primers. TCRdb's copy holds only in-frame clones and misses some; the assay was immunoSEQ multiplex PCR. The repertoire holds 70,000 to 95,000 clones, with approximately 72% as singletons. Sequencing used PBMCs. This TCR came from a man aged 25 to 40 in good health and CMV-seropositive. This rearrangement joins TRBV5-6 to TRBJ2-7; D not resolved. The CDR3 DNA follows: TGTGCCAGCAGCTTGGCCGGTAGCCCTCCCTACGAGCAGTACTTC. This sequence encodes CASSLAGSPPYEQYF. The entire variable domain, with the rest obtained from reference TRBV5-6 and TRBJ2-7, is as follows: DAGVTQSPTHLIKTRGQQVTLRCSPKSGHDTVSWYQQALGQGPQFIFQYYEEEERQRGNFPDRFSGHQFPNYSSELNVNALLLGDSALYLCASSLAGSPPYEQYFGPGTRLTVT.